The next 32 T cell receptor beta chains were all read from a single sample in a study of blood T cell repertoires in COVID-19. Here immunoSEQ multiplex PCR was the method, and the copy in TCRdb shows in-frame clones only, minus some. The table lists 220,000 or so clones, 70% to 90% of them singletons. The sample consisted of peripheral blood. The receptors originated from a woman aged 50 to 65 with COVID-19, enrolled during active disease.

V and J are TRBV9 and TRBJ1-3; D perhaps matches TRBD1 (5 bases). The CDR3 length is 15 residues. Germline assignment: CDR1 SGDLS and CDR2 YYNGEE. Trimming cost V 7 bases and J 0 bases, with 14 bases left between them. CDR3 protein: CASALGQSSGNTIYF. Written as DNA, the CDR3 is TGTGCCAGCGCCCTGGGGCAGAGCTCTGGAAACACCATATATTTT. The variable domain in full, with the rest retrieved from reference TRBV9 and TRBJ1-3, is DSGVTQTPKHLITATGQRVTLRCSPRSGDLSVYWYQQSLDQGLQFLIQYYNGEERAKGNILERFSAQQFPDLHSELNLSSLELGDSALYFCASALGQSSGNTIYFGEGSWLTVV.

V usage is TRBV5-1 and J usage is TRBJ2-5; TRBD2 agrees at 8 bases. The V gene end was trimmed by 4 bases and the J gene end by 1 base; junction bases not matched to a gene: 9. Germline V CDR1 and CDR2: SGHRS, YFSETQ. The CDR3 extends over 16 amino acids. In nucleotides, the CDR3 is TGCGCCAGCAGCCCCGGGGGGGCACGGGTCCAAGAGACCCAGTACTTC. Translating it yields CASSPGGARVQETQYF.

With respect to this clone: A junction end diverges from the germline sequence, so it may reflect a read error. The CDR3 nucleotides read TGCGCCAGCAGCCAAGATGAACAGACCACAGGTACGCAGTATTTT. Translation: CASSQDEQTTGTQYF. This chain connects TRBV4-1 to TRBJ2-3; the D gene is possibly TRBD1 (5 bases). Germline V gene sequence: CDR1 MGHRA, CDR2 YSYEKL. The CDR3 extends over 15 amino acids.

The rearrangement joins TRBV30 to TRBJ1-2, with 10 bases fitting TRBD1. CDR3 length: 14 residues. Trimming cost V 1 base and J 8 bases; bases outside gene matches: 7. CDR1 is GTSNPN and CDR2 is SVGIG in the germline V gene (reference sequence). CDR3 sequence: CAWSADRGLGGYTF. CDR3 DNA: TGTGCCTGGAGTGCTGACAGGGGGCTCGGGGGCTACACCTTC.

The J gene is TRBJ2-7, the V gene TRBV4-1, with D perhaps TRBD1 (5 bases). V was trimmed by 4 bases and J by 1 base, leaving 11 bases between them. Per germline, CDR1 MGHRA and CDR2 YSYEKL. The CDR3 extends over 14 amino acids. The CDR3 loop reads CASSPTTGSYEQYV. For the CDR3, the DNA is TGCGCCAGCAGCCCCACCACAGGTTCCTACGAGCAGTACGTC.

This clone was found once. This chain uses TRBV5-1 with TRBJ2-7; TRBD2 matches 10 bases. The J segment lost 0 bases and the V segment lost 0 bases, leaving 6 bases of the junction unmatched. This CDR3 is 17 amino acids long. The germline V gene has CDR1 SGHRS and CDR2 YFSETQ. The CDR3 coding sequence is TGCGCCAGCAGCTTGGGAGCGGGGGGGGCCCACTCCTACGAGCAGTACTTC. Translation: CASSLGAGGAHSYEQYF. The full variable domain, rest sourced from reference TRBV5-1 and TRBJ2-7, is KAGVTQTPRYLIKTRGQQVTLSCSPISGHRSVSWYQQTPGQGLQFLFEYFSETQRNKGNFPGRFSGRQFSNSRSEMNVSTLELGDSALYLCASSLGAGGAHSYEQYFGPGTRLTVT.

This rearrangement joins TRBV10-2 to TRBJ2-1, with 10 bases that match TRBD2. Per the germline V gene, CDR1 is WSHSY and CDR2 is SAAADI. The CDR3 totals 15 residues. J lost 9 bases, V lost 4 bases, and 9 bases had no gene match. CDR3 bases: TGCGCCAGCAGTGTGGCGAGCGGGGGGGCCGTTGAGCAGTTCTTC. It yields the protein CASSVASGGAVEQFF.

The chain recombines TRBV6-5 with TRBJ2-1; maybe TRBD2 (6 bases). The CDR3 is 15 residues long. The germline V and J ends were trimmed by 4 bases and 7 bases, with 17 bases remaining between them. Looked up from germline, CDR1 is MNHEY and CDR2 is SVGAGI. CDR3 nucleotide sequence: TGTGCCAGCAGTTCCCGCGGGGTTAGAATTAATGAGCAGTTCTTC. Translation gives CASSSRGVRINEQFF.

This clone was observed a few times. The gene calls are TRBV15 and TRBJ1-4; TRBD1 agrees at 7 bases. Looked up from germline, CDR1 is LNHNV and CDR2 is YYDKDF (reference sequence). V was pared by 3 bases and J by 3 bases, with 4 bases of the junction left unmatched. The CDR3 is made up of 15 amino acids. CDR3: CATSRQTGPNEKLFF. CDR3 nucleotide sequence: TGTGCCACCAGCAGGCAGACAGGGCCTAATGAAAAACTGTTTTTT.

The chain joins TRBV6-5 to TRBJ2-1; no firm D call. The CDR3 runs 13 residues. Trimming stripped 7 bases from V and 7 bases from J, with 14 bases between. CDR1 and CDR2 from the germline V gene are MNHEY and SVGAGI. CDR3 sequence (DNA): TGTGCCAGCAACGACTGGTCCTCAAATGAGCAGTTCTTC. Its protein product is CASNDWSSNEQFF.

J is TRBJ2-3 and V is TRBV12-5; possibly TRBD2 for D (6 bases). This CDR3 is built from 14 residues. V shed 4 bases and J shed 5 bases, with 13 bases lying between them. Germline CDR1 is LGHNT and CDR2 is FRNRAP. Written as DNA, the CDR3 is TGTGCTAGTGGTTGGGGGGAAGCGAGAGATACGCAGTATTTT. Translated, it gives CASGWGEARDTQYF.

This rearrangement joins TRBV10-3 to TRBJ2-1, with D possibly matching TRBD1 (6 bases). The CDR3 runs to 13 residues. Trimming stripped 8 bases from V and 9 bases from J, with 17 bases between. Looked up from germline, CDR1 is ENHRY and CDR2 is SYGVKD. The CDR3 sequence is CAIGRQEYGEQFF. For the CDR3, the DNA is TGTGCCATCGGTCGACAGGAGTATGGTGAGCAGTTCTTC.

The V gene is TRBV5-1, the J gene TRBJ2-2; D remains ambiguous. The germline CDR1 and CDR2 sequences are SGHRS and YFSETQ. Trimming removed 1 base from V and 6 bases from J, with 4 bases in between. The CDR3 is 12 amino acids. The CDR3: CASSLIAGELFF. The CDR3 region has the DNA TGCGCCAGCAGCTTGATAGCCGGGGAGCTGTTTTTT. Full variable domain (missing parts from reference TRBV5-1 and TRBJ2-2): KAGVTQTPRYLIKTRGQQVTLSCSPISGHRSVSWYQQTPGQGLQFLFEYFSETQRNKGNFPGRFSGRQFSNSRSEMNVSTLELGDSALYLCASSLIAGELFFGEGSRLTVL.

The chain's CDR3 is CASNPGVTTYEQYF. CDR3 nucleotides: TGTGCCAGCAACCCGGGGGTGACAACCTACGAGCAGTACTTC. This rearrangement joins TRBV7-2 to TRBJ2-7; tentative D call: TRBD2 (6 bases). Trimming took off 7 bases at V and 2 bases at J, with 15 bases between the two ends. CDR1 is SGHTA, CDR2 FQGNSA, per germline. The CDR3 consists of 14 residues. The whole variable domain, remainder taken from reference TRBV7-2 and TRBJ2-7, is GAGVSQSPSNKVTEKGKDVELRCDPISGHTALYWYRQSLGQGLEFLIYFQGNSAPDKSGLPSDRFSAERTGGSVSTLTIQRTQQEDSAVYLCASNPGVTTYEQYFGPGTRLTVT.

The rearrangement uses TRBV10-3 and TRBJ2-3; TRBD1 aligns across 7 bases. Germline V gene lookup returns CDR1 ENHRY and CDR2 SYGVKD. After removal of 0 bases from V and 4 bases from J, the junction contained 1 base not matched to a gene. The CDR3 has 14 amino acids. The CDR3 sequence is CAISESTGADTQYF. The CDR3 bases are TGTGCCATCAGTGAGTCCACAGGGGCAGATACGCAGTATTTT.

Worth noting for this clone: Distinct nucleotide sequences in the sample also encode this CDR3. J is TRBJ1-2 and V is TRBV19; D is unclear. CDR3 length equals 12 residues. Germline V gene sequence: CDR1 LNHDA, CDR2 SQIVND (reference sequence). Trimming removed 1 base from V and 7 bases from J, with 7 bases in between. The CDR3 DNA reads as TGTGCCAGTAGTATAGGGGCGGGTGGCTACACCTTC. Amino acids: CASSIGAGGYTF. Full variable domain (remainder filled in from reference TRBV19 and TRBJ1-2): DGGITQSPKYLFRKEGQNVTLSCEQNLNHDAMYWYRQDPGQGLRLIYYSQIVNDFQKGDIAEGYSVSREKKESFPLTVTSAQKNPTAFYLCASSIGAGGYTFGSGTRLTVV.

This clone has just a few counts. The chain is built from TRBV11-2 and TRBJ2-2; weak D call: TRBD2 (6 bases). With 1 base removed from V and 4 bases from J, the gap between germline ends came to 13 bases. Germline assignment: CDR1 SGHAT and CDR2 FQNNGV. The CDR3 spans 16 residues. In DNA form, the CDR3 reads TGTGCCAGCAGCTTAGCCGGGGGAGCGAGCACCGGGGAGCTGTTTTTT. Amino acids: CASSLAGGASTGELFF.

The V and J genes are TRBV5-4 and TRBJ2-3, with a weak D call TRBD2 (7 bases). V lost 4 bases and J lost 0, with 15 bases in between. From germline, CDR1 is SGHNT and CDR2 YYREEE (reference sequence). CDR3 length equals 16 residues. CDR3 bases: TGTGCCAGCAGCCCGGGGGGCGGTTTGAGCACAGATACGCAGTATTTT. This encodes CASSPGGGLSTDTQYF.

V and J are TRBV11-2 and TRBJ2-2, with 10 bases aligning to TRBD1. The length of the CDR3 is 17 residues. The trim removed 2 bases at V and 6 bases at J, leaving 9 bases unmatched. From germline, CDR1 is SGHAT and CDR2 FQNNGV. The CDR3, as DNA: TGTGCCAGCAGCTTAAGCCCGGGACAGGGGTCGTCCGGGGAGCTGTTTTTT. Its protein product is CASSLSPGQGSSGELFF.

The CDR3 is CASSLRGGGQETYGYTF. As DNA, the CDR3 is TGTGCCAGCAGCTTAAGAGGGGGGGGACAGGAGACCTATGGCTACACCTTC. V gene TRBV11-3 combines with J gene TRBJ1-2; 8 bases are shared with TRBD1. Losses at the gene ends were 2 bases for V and 4 bases for J; bases not matched to a gene: 12. Germline V gene sequence: CDR1 SGHNT, CDR2 YENEEA. The CDR3 sequence is 17 residues long.

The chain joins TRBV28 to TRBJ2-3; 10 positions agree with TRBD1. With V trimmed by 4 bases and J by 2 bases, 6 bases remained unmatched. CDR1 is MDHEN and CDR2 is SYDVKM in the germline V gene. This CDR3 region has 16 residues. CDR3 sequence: CASSWGTGAFTDTQYF. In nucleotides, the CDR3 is TGTGCCAGCAGTTGGGGGACAGGGGCCTTCACAGATACGCAGTATTTT.

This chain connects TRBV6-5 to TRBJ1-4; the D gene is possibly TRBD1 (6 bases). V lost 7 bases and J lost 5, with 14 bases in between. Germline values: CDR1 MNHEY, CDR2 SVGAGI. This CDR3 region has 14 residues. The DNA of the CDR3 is TGTGCCAGCACCTTGACGCAGGGGAATGAAAAACTGTTTTTT. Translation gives CASTLTQGNEKLFF.

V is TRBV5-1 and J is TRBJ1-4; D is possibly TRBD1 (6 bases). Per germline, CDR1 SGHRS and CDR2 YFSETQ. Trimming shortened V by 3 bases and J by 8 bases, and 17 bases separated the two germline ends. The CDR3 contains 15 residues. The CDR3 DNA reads TGCGCCAGCAGCTCCGGACAGCAACCATACGAAAAACTGTTTTTT. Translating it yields CASSSGQQPYEKLFF.

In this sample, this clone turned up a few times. CDR3 coding DNA: TGTGCCAGCTCATCCCCCGGGACAGGGTCCTACGAGCAGTACTTC. Protein: CASSSPGTGSYEQYF. The rearrangement joins TRBV18 to TRBJ2-7; 9 nucleotides agree with TRBD1. The CDR3 contains 15 residues. Trimming cost V 5 bases and J 1 base; bases outside gene matches: 6. Per the germline V gene, CDR1 is KGHSH and CDR2 is LQKENI.

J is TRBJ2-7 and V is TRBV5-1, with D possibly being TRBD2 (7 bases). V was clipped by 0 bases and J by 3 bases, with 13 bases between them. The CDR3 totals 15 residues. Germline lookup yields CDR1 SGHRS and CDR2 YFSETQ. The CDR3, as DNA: TGCGCCAGCAGCTTGGAAGGTAGGGGGGGCTACGAGCAGTACTTC. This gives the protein CASSLEGRGGYEQYF.

In nucleotides, the CDR3 is TGTGCCAGCAGCCCCCCCGGGGAGGAATACGAGCAGTACGTC. It encodes CASSPPGEEYEQYV. The chain is built from TRBV6-6 and TRBJ2-7, with D maybe TRBD2 (6 bases). The germline V and J ends were trimmed by 6 bases and 4 bases, with 16 bases remaining between them. From germline, CDR1 is MNHNY and CDR2 SVGAGI (reference sequence). This CDR3 is built from 14 residues.

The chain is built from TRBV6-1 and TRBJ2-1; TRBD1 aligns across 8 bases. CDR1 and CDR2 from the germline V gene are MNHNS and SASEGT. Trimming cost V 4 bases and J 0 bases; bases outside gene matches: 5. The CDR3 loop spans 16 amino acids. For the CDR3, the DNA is TGTGCCAGCAGTGCTCGGACAGGGCTCTCCTACAATGAGCAGTTCTTC. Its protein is CASSARTGLSYNEQFF.

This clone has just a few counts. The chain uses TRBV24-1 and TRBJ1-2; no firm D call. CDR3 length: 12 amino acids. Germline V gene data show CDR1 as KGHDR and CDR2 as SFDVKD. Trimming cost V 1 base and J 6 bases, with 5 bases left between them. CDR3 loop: CATSDLFNGYTF. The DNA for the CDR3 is TGTGCCACCAGTGATTTATTCAATGGCTACACCTTC.

The CDR3 reads CASSSVGQGATETQYF. The DNA for the CDR3 is TGCGCCAGCAGCTCGGTGGGACAGGGGGCGACGGAGACCCAGTACTTC. This rearrangement joins TRBV5-1 to TRBJ2-5; 12 nucleotides match TRBD1. The CDR3 totals 16 residues. The germline V gene has CDR1 SGHRS and CDR2 YFSETQ. V lost 3 bases to trimming and J lost 5 bases; unmatched junction nucleotides: 8. The full variable domain, in which reference TRBV5-1 and TRBJ2-5 provide the parts outside the CDR3, is KAGVTQTPRYLIKTRGQQVTLSCSPISGHRSVSWYQQTPGQGLQFLFEYFSETQRNKGNFPGRFSGRQFSNSRSEMNVSTLELGDSALYLCASSSVGQGATETQYFGPGTRLLVL.

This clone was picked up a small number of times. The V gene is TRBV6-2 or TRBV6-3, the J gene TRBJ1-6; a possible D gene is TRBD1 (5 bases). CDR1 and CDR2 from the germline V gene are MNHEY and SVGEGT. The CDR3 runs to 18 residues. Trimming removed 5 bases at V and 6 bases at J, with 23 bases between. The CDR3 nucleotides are TGTGCCAGCAGTCCCAGGGTCCCCTTGGGCGTCCTTAATTCACCCCTCCACTTT. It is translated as CASSPRVPLGVLNSPLHF.

Written as DNA, the CDR3 is TGTGCCACCTGGGGTAGGGGTGGAAATCAGCCCCAGCATTTT. Its translation is CATWGRGGNQPQHF. The rearrangement uses TRBV6-5 and TRBJ1-5, with TRBD1 as a possible D gene (5 bases). The germline V gene encodes CDR1 MNHEY and CDR2 SVGAGI. V lost 10 bases, J lost 4 bases, and 17 bases lay in between. The CDR3 is 14 residues long.

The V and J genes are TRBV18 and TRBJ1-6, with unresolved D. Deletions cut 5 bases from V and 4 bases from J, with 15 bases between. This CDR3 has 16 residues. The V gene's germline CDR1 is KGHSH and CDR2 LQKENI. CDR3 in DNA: TGTGCCAGCTCAGCGGGAGACCCAAGATATAATTCACCCCTCCACTTT. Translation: CASSAGDPRYNSPLHF.